These T cell receptor beta chains were read from a single sample in a study of monozygotic twins with inflammatory bowel disease. TCRdb reprocessed the 5' RACE reads, with one entry per CDR3 protein and no DNA. The sample has around 220,000 distinct CDR3 sequences. The source material was blood. The receptor source for this set is a human donor with ulcerative colitis or Crohn's disease, or a healthy co-twin of an affected twin (not recorded which). CDR3s include the opening cysteine and the closing phenylalanine or tryptophan.

J: TRBJ1-1; V: TRBV5-1; CDR3: CASSSSTGDTEAFF
J: TRBJ1-4; V: TRBV3-1; CDR3: CASSQWTPGNEKLFF
J: TRBJ2-7; V: TRBV10-2; CDR3: CARTGTPNYEQYF
J: TRBJ2-7; V: TRBV7-6; CDR3: CASSLSPARANEQYF
J: TRBJ2-1; V: TRBV6-2/TRBV6-3; CDR3: CASSKLVGEQFF
J: TRBJ1-5; V: TRBV12-3/TRBV12-4; CDR3: CASSSFSGNQPQHF
J: TRBJ2-2; V: TRBV7-9; CDR3: CASSLRVRPGDTGELFF
J: TRBJ2-3; V: TRBV11-1; CDR3: CASSPDRREDVYVDTQYF
J: TRBJ1-2; V: TRBV7-9; CDR3: CASSLEPTGYTF
J: TRBJ2-7; V: TRBV28; CDR3: CASRSDGYEQYF
J: TRBJ1-1; V: TRBV5-6; CDR3: CASSPFPGDTEAFF
J: TRBJ2-1; V: TRBV12-3/TRBV12-4; CDR3: CASSLGGSGGDEQFF
J: TRBJ2-2; V: TRBV7-2; CDR3: CASSFSPAYTGELFF
J: TRBJ1-3; V: TRBV10-3; CDR3: CAISERTGSGNTIYF
J: TRBJ2-5; V: TRBV2; CDR3: CASISVLYQETQYF
J: TRBJ2-3; V: TRBV6-5; CDR3: CASSLTPLPLAGGPNTQYF
J: TRBJ2-1; V: TRBV28; CDR3: CASSWQGIPSYNEQFF
J: TRBJ2-7; V: TRBV28; CDR3: CASSFRTKSYEQYF
J: TRBJ1-1; V: TRBV7-9; CDR3: CASSLVSGAEAFF
J: TRBJ1-2; V: TRBV15; CDR3: CATSRDQAGDGYTF
J: TRBJ1-1; V: TRBV5-5; CDR3: CASSLRTVDTEAFF
J: TRBJ1-1; V: TRBV5-1; CDR3: CASSPRQDAEAFF
J: TRBJ2-7; V: TRBV7-9; CDR3: CASSPGRSGEQYF
J: TRBJ1-3; V: TRBV7-9; CDR3: CASSPRDSFSGNTIYF
J: TRBJ2-4; V: TRBV6-2/TRBV6-3; CDR3: CASSFGGSKNIQYF
J: TRBJ1-1; V: TRBV6-1; CDR3: CASCNGPNTEAFF
J: TRBJ2-7; V: TRBV20-1; CDR3: CSARPPGSYEQYF
J: TRBJ2-2; V: TRBV19; CDR3: CASKWGTPANTGELFF
J: TRBJ2-3; V: TRBV12-3/TRBV12-4; CDR3: CASSLQLAGGTAWFDTQYF
J: TRBJ2-2; V: TRBV5-1; CDR3: CASSWQGETGELFF
J: TRBJ2-3; V: TRBV19; CDR3: CASSTRDRGLDTQYF
J: TRBJ2-7; V: TRBV5-4; CDR3: CASSMGAETYEQYF
J: TRBJ2-3; V: TRBV12-3/TRBV12-4; CDR3: CASRLSSGGTDTQYF
J: TRBJ2-7; V: TRBV20-1; CDR3: CSANRASLREQYF
J: TRBJ1-1; V: TRBV2; CDR3: CASSGSVVGTEAFF